Each of the 27 T cell receptor beta chains below was sequenced from the same sample in a study of identical twins. From the 5' RACE reads, TCRdb called clonotypes with MiXCR, one entry per CDR3 protein. The data show 510,000 or so distinct CDR3 sequences, about 15% seen once. The sample also formed part of further work on yellow fever vaccine responses in identical twins.

Source material: CD4+ T cells sorted from blood. These TCRs come from a young woman in good health.

This clonotype appeared a few times. V usage is TRBV11-2 and J usage is TRBJ2-5, with 10 bases fitting TRBD2. CDR1 and CDR2 (germline): SGHAT, FQNNGV. CDR3 length equals 17 residues. The V and J ends lost 5 bases and 7 bases, in that order; junction bases with no gene match: 16. The DNA of the CDR3 is TGTGCCAGCAGCACGCCCCGGACTAGCGGTACCGCGAGGACCCAGTACTTC. This codes for CASSTPRTSGTARTQYF. Filled out from reference TRBV11-2 and TRBJ2-5, the complete variable domain reads EAGVAQSPRYKIIEKRQSVAFWCNPISGHATLYWYQQILGQGPKLLIQFQNNGVVDDSQLPKDRFSAERLKGVDSTLKIQPAKLEDSAVYLCASSTPRTSGTARTQYFGPGTRLLVL.

V and J are TRBV7-6 and TRBJ2-1, with 8 bases lining up with TRBD1. V shed 7 bases and J 0 bases; nucleotides not matched to a gene: 5. The CDR3 runs to 15 residues. Germline V gives CDR1 SGHVS, CDR2 FNYEAQ. CDR3 amino acids: CASTAGQGSYNEQFF. CDR3 coding DNA: TGTGCCAGCACCGCCGGACAGGGCTCCTACAATGAGCAGTTCTTC. The full variable domain, in which reference TRBV7-6 and TRBJ2-1 provide the parts outside the CDR3, is GAGVSQSPRYKVTKRGQDVALRCDPISGHVSLYWYRQALGQGPEFLTYFNYEAQQDKSGLPNDRFSAERPEGSISTLTIQRTEQRDSAMYRCASTAGQGSYNEQFFGPGTRLTVL.

This clonotype came up a few times. The chain couples TRBV10-3 to TRBJ2-4; TRBD1 is a possible D gene (6 bases). Deletions cut 3 bases from V and 0 bases from J, with 12 bases between. CDR3 length: 16 amino acids. The germline V gene encodes CDR1 ENHRY and CDR2 SYGVKD. CDR3 bases: TGTGCCATCAGTGATGGGGGCTTGTTAGCCAAAAACATTCAGTACTTC. It is translated as CAISDGGLLAKNIQYF.

The chain has TRBV20-1 and TRBJ2-1; D call uncertain. With 0 bases removed from V and 10 bases from J, the gap between germline ends came to 16 bases. The germline CDR1 and CDR2 sequences are DFQATT and SNEGSKA (reference sequence). The CDR3 contains 14 residues. The CDR3 here is CSARDRLSAAEQFF. DNA of the CDR3: TGCAGTGCTAGAGATAGGCTCTCCGCGGCGGAGCAGTTCTTC.

The table lists this clonotype with many counts. One end of the junction fails to match germline, which may point to a read error. The rearrangement uses TRBV27 and TRBJ2-6; the D is unclear. This CDR3 contains 13 residues. Per germline, CDR1 MNHEY and CDR2 SMNVEV (reference sequence). CDR3: CASSFFGANVLTF. DNA for the CDR3: TGCGCCAGCAGCTTCTTTGGGGCCAACGTCCTGACTTTC.

This clonotype was observed a few times. The V gene is TRBV6-5, the J gene TRBJ2-1, with D possibly TRBD1 on 6 matching bases. V dropped 1 base and J dropped 9 bases, with 10 bases sitting between them. The CDR3 runs 13 residues. CDR1 and CDR2 from the germline V gene are MNHEY and SVGAGI. The CDR3 protein is CASSYLGGGEQFF. CDR3 nucleotides: TGTGCCAGCAGTTACTTAGGGGGTGGTGAGCAGTTCTTC.

The V call is TRBV15, the J call TRBJ2-2, with D unclear. Between the trimmed V and J ends, which lost 3 bases and 4 bases, there was a span of 3 bases. The CDR3 spans 12 residues. Per the germline V gene, CDR1 is LNHNV and CDR2 is YYDKDF (reference sequence). CDR3 loop: CATSSTTGELFF. CDR3 bases: TGTGCCACCAGCAGCACCACCGGGGAGCTGTTTTTT.

DNA for the CDR3: TGCGCCAGCAGCGCCGGGACAGGGGTTCAGCCCCAGCATTTT. Protein product: CASSAGTGVQPQHF. V and J are TRBV5-1 and TRBJ1-5; TRBD1 matches 10 bases. Germline V gene data show CDR1 as SGHRS and CDR2 as YFSETQ. This CDR3 is 14 amino acids long. V was clipped by 4 bases and J by 6 bases; unmatched bases: 4.

This clonotype was recorded a few times. The rearrangement joins TRBV7-2 to TRBJ2-6; the match to TRBD2 covers 9 bases. CDR1 and CDR2 from the germline V gene are SGHTA and FQGNSA. The CDR3 totals 18 residues. Unmatched junction bases numbered 5, after V lost 2 bases and J lost 0 bases. The CDR3 loop is CASSLRLAGNSGANVLTF. CDR3 nucleotide sequence: TGTGCCAGCAGCTTAAGGCTAGCGGGAAACTCTGGGGCCAACGTCCTGACTTTC.

This clonotype came up a few times. This chain uses TRBV4-1 with TRBJ1-2; 7 positions match TRBD1. Per germline, CDR1 MGHRA and CDR2 YSYEKL. The CDR3 has 15 amino acids. V lost 1 base to trimming and J lost 4 bases; unmatched junction nucleotides: 6. The CDR3 nucleotides read TGCGCCAGCAGCCAAGGCCCGGGACAGCTCTATGGCTACACCTTC. It translates to CASSQGPGQLYGYTF.

This clonotype was recorded many times. The chain links TRBV20-1 to TRBJ2-2, with TRBD2 matching over 12 bases. Germline V gene sequence: CDR1 DFQATT, CDR2 SNEGSKA (reference sequence). CDR3 length equals 14 residues. After removal of 4 bases from V and 6 bases from J, the junction contained 3 bases not matched to a gene. The CDR3 loop reads CSATSGRAPGELFF. Written as DNA, the CDR3 is TGCAGTGCTACTAGCGGGAGGGCCCCCGGGGAGCTGTTTTTT.

The chain uses TRBV7-6 and TRBJ2-5, with D unclear. Germline CDR1 is SGHVS and CDR2 is FNYEAQ. V lost 2 bases and J lost 5, with 9 bases in between. The CDR3 has 13 amino acids. CDR3 in amino acids: CASSLYLTETQYF. CDR3 coding DNA: TGTGCCAGCAGCTTATATCTTACGGAGACCCAGTACTTC.

This clonotype has only a few counts. This rearrangement joins TRBV4-1 to TRBJ1-3, with D unresolved. There are 17 residues in the CDR3. Germline V CDR1 and CDR2: MGHRA, YSYEKL. V lost 1 base to trimming and J lost 0 bases, with 13 bases between them. DNA for the CDR3: TGCGCCAGCAGCCAAGTGGCGGACGGACGCTCTGGAAACACCATATATTTT. This sequence encodes CASSQVADGRSGNTIYF.

This clonotype occurred a few times. J is TRBJ1-1 and V is TRBV5-5; D is perhaps TRBD1 (5 bases). Looked up from germline, CDR1 is SGHKS and CDR2 is YYEKEE (reference sequence). V lost 0 bases to trimming and J lost 5 bases, with 11 bases between them. This CDR3 region has 14 residues. The chain's CDR3 is CASSLAMWGTEAFF. The CDR3, as DNA: TGTGCCAGCAGCTTGGCCATGTGGGGGACTGAAGCTTTCTTT. The whole variable domain, remainder taken from reference TRBV5-5 and TRBJ1-1, is DAGVTQSPTHLIKTRGQQVTLRCSPISGHKSVSWYQQVLGQGPQFIFQYYEKEERGRGNFPDRFSARQFPNYSSELNVNALLLGDSALYLCASSLAMWGTEAFFGQGTRLTVV.

This clonotype was seen only a few times. CDR3 in amino acids: CASTRSPRSEQYF. In nucleotides, the CDR3 is TGTGCCAGCACTCGTTCCCCCCGCTCCGAGCAGTACTTC. The chain combines TRBV12-3 or TRBV12-4 with TRBJ2-7; the D is unclear. CDR3 length: 13 amino acids. Deletions cut 7 bases from V and 6 bases from J, with 16 bases between.

CDR3 coding DNA: TGCAGCGTTGAAGAACCCGGACAGTCCTACGAGCAGTACTTC. It translates to CSVEEPGQSYEQYF. The chain joins TRBV29-1 to TRBJ2-7; tentatively, D is TRBD1 (6 bases). Trimming shortened V by 0 bases and J by 1 base, and 10 bases separated the two germline ends. This CDR3 region has 14 residues. The germline gives CDR1 SQVTM, CDR2 ANQGSEA.

CDR3 region: CASSPAGNQETQYF. CDR3 coding DNA: TGTGCCAGCAGCCCAGCAGGGAACCAAGAGACCCAGTACTTC. The rearrangement joins TRBV14 to TRBJ2-5, with D perhaps matching TRBD1 (5 bases). Germline V gene sequence: CDR1 SGHDN, CDR2 FVKESK. Trimming pared 4 bases from V and 0 bases from J, leaving 9 bases between. This CDR3 is 14 amino acids long.

This chain uses TRBV7-6 with TRBJ2-3; D ambiguous. The CDR3 totals 14 residues. V lost 3 bases to trimming and J lost 3 bases, with 10 bases between them. CDR1 and CDR2 from the germline V gene are SGHVS and FNYEAQ. CDR3 sequence (DNA): TGTGCCAGCAGCTTTTACGGAGCAACAGATACGCAGTATTTT. Translation: CASSFYGATDTQYF.

This clonotype showed up just a few times. The chain uses TRBV6-1 and TRBJ2-1; D gene uncertain. CDR1 is MNHNS, CDR2 SASEGT, per germline. V lost 2 bases and J lost 3, with 2 bases in between. This CDR3 comprises 12 residues. CDR3 DNA sequence: TGTGCCAGCAGTGAAAACTACAATGAGCAGTTCTTC. Translation gives CASSENYNEQFF.

This sequence joins TRBV5-1 and TRBJ1-5, with TRBD1 matching over 11 bases. Germline CDR1 and CDR2: SGHRS and YFSETQ. V shed 6 bases, J shed 7 bases, and the junction held 9 bases outside the gene matches. The CDR3 is 15 residues long. The CDR3 spells CASTRTGGEGQPQHF. As DNA, the CDR3 is TGCGCCAGCACCCGGACAGGGGGCGAGGGGCAGCCCCAGCATTTT.

The chain couples TRBV18 to TRBJ2-1; D gene unclear. CDR1 KGHSH and CDR2 LQKENI come from the germline V gene. The ends were cut back, 0 bases at V and 0 bases at J, with 12 bases in the middle. The CDR3 spans 17 residues. The CDR3 nucleotides read TGTGCCAGCTCACCACCGTCTGGCGGTAGCTCCTACAATGAGCAGTTCTTC. Protein sequence: CASSPPSGGSSYNEQFF.

This clonotype turned up a few times. The rearrangement links TRBV18 to TRBJ1-1; D not resolved. The V end lost 2 bases, the J end lost 1 base, and 5 bases lay between the germline ends. This CDR3 is 13 amino acids long. Germline V CDR1 and CDR2: KGHSH, LQKENI. CDR3 sequence: CASSPLKNTEAFF. CDR3 sequence (DNA): TGTGCCAGCTCACCATTGAAGAACACTGAAGCTTTCTTT.

This clonotype was counted between two and nine times. The genes are TRBV10-1 and TRBJ2-3; possible D gene TRBD2, 7 bases. V was pared by 6 bases and J by 6 bases, with 16 bases between. The germline CDR1 and CDR2 sequences are WNHNN and SYGVQD (reference sequence). The CDR3 length is 14 residues. This CDR3 is CASSLRGGSDTQYF. The DNA of the CDR3 is TGCGCCAGCAGCTTGAGGGGGGGCTCCGATACGCAGTATTTT.

The chain couples TRBV6-5 to TRBJ2-3; a weak D match, TRBD2 (5 bases). This CDR3 is 16 amino acids long. From germline, CDR1 is MNHEY and CDR2 SVGAGI. Between the trimmed V and J ends, which lost 0 bases and 4 bases, there was a span of 14 bases. The chain's CDR3 is CASSYSAGPSPDTQYF. The CDR3 nucleotides read TGTGCCAGCAGTTACTCCGCGGGTCCCTCCCCAGATACGCAGTATTTT.

The J gene is TRBJ1-5, the V gene TRBV5-1; D remains ambiguous. From germline, CDR1 is SGHRS and CDR2 YFSETQ. The CDR3 runs 15 residues. The V and J ends lost 2 bases and 0 bases respectively, with 9 bases between them. The CDR3, as DNA: TGCGCCAGCAGCTTATGGGGATATAGCAATCAGCCCCAGCATTTT. Residues: CASSLWGYSNQPQHF.

In its sample, this clonotype was seen a few times. The CDR3 DNA follows: TGTGCCAGCTCTCGGTCCGCTATTTCGTACGAGCAGTACTTC. It specifies CASSRSAISYEQYF. V and J are TRBV2 and TRBJ2-7, with D hard to call. The ends were cut back, 8 bases at V and 4 bases at J, with 18 bases in the middle. CDR1 is SNHLY, CDR2 FYNNEI, per germline. The CDR3 is made up of 14 amino acids.

In this sample, this clonotype turned up many times. The rearrangement joins TRBV12-3 or TRBV12-4 to TRBJ1-3; TRBD1 agrees at 8 bases. This CDR3 is 14 amino acids long. The V segment lost 6 bases and the J segment 0 bases; nucleotides outside the gene matches: 1. CDR3 in DNA: TGTGCCAGCAGAGGGACAGGCTCTGGAAACACCATATATTTT. Encoded protein: CASRGTGSGNTIYF.